This TCR beta chain was obtained from a study of memory CD4+ T cells and cytomegalovirus serostatus. The sort gate was single viable CD3+CD4+CD8-CD45RO+ cells for memory CD4+ T cells. The CDR3 sequence is 16 residues long. The germline V gene encodes CDR1 SGHRS and CDR2 YFSETQ. V dropped 1 base and J dropped 0 bases, with 8 bases sitting between them. The table came from immunoSEQ multiplex PCR; TCRdb's copy has only in-frame clones and leaves some out. The sample shows roughly 48,000 clones, around 83% of them seen only once. Material: memory CD4+ T cells from blood. The genes are TRBV5-1 and TRBJ2-6; maybe TRBD1 (6 bases). The sequence came from an adult in good health and CMV-seropositive. DNA for the CDR3: TGCGCCAGCAGCTTGCAGGGGAGCTCTGGGGCCAACGTCCTGACTTTC. Translating it yields CASSLQGSSGANVLTF. The full variable domain, with the rest looked up from reference TRBV5-1 and TRBJ2-6, is KAGVTQTPRYLIKTRGQQVTLSCSPISGHRSVSWYQQTPGQGLQFLFEYFSETQRNKGNFPGRFSGRQFSNSRSEMNVSTLELGDSALYLCASSLQGSSGANVLTFGAGSRLTVL.